This T cell receptor (beta chain) emerged from a study of blood T cell repertoires in COVID-19. Overall study context: Nucleic acid was either cDNA or gDNA, and it came from T cells, B-cell-depleted T cells, or PBMCs.

Per the study methods: Reference gene primers were amplified, and this amplification served to estimate nucleated cell counts. Some clones are missing from TCRdb's copy, which holds only in-frame ones; the method was immunoSEQ multiplex PCR. The V and J calls and the clone size are those of that table, but D and trimming were determined from the DNA. This sample has about 190,000 clones, with 87% found just once. Germline V gene data show CDR1 as GTSNPN and CDR2 as SVGIG (reference sequence). With 6 bases clipped from V and 5 bases from J, the junction kept 10 bases outside the gene matches. This CDR3 has 15 amino acids.

Material for sequencing was peripheral blood. The receptor was derived from a woman younger than 30 who had recovered from COVID-19. The rearrangement uses TRBV30 and TRBJ2-3, with 11 bases matching TRBD1. CDR3 bases: TGTGCCTGTACCGCCGGACAGGGGGCGATAGATACGCAGTATTTT. This codes for CACTAGQGAIDTQYF.